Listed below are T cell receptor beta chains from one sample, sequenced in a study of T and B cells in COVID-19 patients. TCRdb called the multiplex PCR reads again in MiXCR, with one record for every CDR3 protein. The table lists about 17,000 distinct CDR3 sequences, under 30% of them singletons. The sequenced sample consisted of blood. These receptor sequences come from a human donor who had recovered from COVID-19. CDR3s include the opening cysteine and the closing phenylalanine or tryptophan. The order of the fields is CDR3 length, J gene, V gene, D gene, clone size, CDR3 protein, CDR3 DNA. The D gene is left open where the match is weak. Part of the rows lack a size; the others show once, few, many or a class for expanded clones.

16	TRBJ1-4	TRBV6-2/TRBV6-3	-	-	CASSFLGQGREEKLFF	TGTGCCAGCAGTTTCTTGGGGCAGGGGAGGGAAGAAAAACTGTTTTTT
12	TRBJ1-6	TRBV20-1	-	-	CSALRLGSPLHF	TGCAGTGCCCTCAGACTCGGTTCACCCCTCCACTTT
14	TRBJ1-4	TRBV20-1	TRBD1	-	CSATVGGSDEKLFF	TGCAGTGCTACCGTAGGGGGCTCGGATGAAAAACTGTTTTTT
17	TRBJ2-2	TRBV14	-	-	CASSQDRPGRRTGELFF	TGTGCCAGCAGCCAAGATCGGCCAGGGAGGAGGACCGGGGAGCTGTTTTTT
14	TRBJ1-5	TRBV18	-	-	CASSEGFSNQPQHF	TGTGCCAGCTCAGAGGGTTTTAGCAATCAGCCCCAGCATTTT
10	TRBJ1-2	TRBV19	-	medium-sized	CATQGNGYTF	TGTGCCACCCAGGGAAATGGCTACACCTTC
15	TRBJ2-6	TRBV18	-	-	CASSLSPGGANVLTF	TGTGCCAGCTCACTATCCCCGGGAGGGGCCAACGTCCTGACTTTC
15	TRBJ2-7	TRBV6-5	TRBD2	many	CASSSPSGGGYEQYF	TGTGCCAGCAGTTCCCCTAGCGGGGGGGGTTACGAGCAGTACTTC
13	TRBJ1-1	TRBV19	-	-	CASSISLNTEAFF	TGTGCCAGTAGTATATCCCTGAACACTGAAGCTTTCTTT
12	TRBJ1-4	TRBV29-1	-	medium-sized	CSVEDSGEKLFF	TGCAGCGTTGAAGATTCGGGGGAAAAACTGTTTTTT
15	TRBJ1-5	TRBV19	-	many	CASSIFGSPNQPQHF	TGTGCCAGTAGTATCTTCGGGAGCCCCAATCAGCCCCAGCATTTT
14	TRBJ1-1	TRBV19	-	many	CATKRPGGGTEAFF	TGTGCCACCAAACGGCCGGGGGGAGGCACTGAAGCTTTCTTT
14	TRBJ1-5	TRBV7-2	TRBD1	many	CASSRDRGGQPQHF	TGTGCCAGCAGCCGTGACAGGGGAGGACAGCCCCAGCATTTT
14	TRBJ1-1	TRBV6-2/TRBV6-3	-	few	CASSRAGRDTEAFF	TGTGCCAGCAGTCGGGCAGGGCGGGACACTGAAGCTTTCTTT
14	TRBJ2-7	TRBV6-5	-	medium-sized	CASSPDEGESEQYF	TGTGCCAGCAGTCCCGACGAGGGGGAATCCGAGCAGTACTTC
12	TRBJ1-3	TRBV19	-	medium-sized	CAISTGGNTIYF	TGTGCCATCTCAACAGGCGGAAACACCATATATTTT
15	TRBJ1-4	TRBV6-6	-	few	CASTPVAGANEKLFF	TGTGCCAGCACCCCAGTGGCAGGGGCGAATGAAAAACTGTTTTTT
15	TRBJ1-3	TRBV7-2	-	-	CASSLGITVEFTIYF	TGTGCCAGCAGCTTAGGTATAACAGTAGAGTTCACCATATATTTT
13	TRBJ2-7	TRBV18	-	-	CASSPGASYEQYF	TGTGCCAGCTCACCGGGGGCCTCCTACGAGCAGTACTTC
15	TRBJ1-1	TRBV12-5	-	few	CASGLVGGANTEAFF	TGTGCTAGTGGTTTGGTAGGCGGGGCCAACACTGAAGCTTTCTTT
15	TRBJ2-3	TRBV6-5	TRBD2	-	CASIATSGGADTQYF	TGTGCCAGCATAGCGACTAGCGGGGGGGCAGATACGCAGTATTTT
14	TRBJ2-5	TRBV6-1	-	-	CASSEVGGLETQYF	TGTGCCAGCAGTGAGGTGGGGGGTCTCGAGACCCAGTACTTC
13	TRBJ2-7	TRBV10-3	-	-	CAIKSPSSVEQYF	TGTGCCATCAAGAGTCCCTCCTCGGTCGAGCAGTACTTC
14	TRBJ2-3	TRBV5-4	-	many	CATKERASTDTQYF	TGTGCCACCAAGGAGAGAGCAAGCACAGATACGCAGTATTTT
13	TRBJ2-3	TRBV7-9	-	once	CASSLDQSDTQYF	TGTGCCAGCAGCTTAGATCAGTCAGATACGCAGTATTTT
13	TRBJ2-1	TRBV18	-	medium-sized	CASSSGTDNEQFF	TGTGCCAGCTCATCTGGGACCGACAATGAGCAGTTCTTC
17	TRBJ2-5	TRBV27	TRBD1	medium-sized	CASSLRTGTIYGETQYF	TGTGCCAGCAGTTTACGGACAGGGACCATATATGGAGAGACCCAGTACTTC
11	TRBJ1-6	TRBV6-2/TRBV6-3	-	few	CASSSQRGVTF	TGTGCCAGCAGTTCCCAGCGGGGAGTAACCTTT
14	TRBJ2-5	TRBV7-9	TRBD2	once	CASSPGGTEITQYF	TGTGCCAGCAGCCCGGGGGGGACGGAGATTACCCAGTACTTC
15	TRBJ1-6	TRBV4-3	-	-	CASSQNRVVSIPLHF	TGCGCCAGCAGCCAAAACAGGGTCGTATCCATCCCCCTCCACTTT
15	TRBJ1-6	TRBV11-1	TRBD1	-	CASSVQGQDNSPLHF	TGTGCCAGCAGCGTACAGGGACAGGATAATTCACCCCTCCACTTT